This T cell receptor beta chain was sequenced for a study of lung T cells in sarcoidosis with Löfgren's syndrome. Study results and limitations: Shared TRAV12-1 and TRBV2 CDR3 motifs across Löfgren's syndrome patients reportedly suggested public CD4+ TCRs. Löfgren's syndrome patients reportedly showed greatest TRAV12-1 and TRBV2 expansion versus controls.

Note on this clonotype: Its antigen is as yet unknown.

This CDR3 spans 15 amino acids. Trimming cost V 5 bases and J 8 bases; bases outside gene matches: 9. The germline V gene encodes CDR1 LNHDA and CDR2 SQIVND (reference sequence). TCRdb called the reads again in MiXCR, with one record for every CDR3 protein. The profile covers 60,000 to 70,000 distinct CDR3 sequences, with 21% appearing a single time and approximately 2.2% taken by the ten largest. The chain employs TRBV19 and TRBJ2-1, with 10 bases identical to TRBD2. The receptor comes from a human donor with sarcoidosis (Löfgren's syndrome or another form), or a control subject (not recorded which). The material sequenced was CD4+ T cells from PBMCs. This CDR3 reads CASSQLAGVIYEQFF. In DNA form, the CDR3 reads TGTGCCAGTAGTCAGCTAGCGGGAGTTATCTATGAGCAGTTCTTC.